This entry lists 30 T cell receptor beta chains sequenced from one sample in a study of T cell responses to AZD1222 COVID-19 vaccine. The table came from immunoSEQ multiplex PCR; TCRdb's copy has only in-frame clones and leaves some out. This table has about 140,000 clones, roughly 84% appearing once. Here the sequenced sample was peripheral blood, taken on day 0 of AZD1222 vaccination. These receptors all stem from an adult in good health.

The rearrangement uses TRBV27 and TRBJ1-1; D is unresolved. This CDR3 comprises 13 residues. The V gene's germline CDR1 is MNHEY and CDR2 SMNVEV (reference sequence). V lost 6 bases to trimming and J lost 4 bases, with 12 bases between them. DNA of the CDR3: TGTGCCAGCAGAACCGGTGGTCGCACTGAAGCTTTCTTT. Translated: CASRTGGRTEAFF.

J is TRBJ2-2 and V is TRBV18; D is uncertain. The CDR3 extends over 11 amino acids. Germline CDR1 and CDR2: KGHSH and LQKENI. Trimming removed 2 bases from V and 7 bases from J, with 2 bases in between. The CDR3 DNA reads TGTGCCAGCTCACCAAACGGGGAGCTGTTTTTT. Encoded protein: CASSPNGELFF.

The sample holds one count of this clone. V usage is TRBV4-1 and J usage is TRBJ1-4; maybe TRBD1 (6 bases). Trimming left V 2 bases short and J 5 bases short, with 18 bases between. The CDR3 contains 17 residues. The V gene's germline CDR1 is MGHRA and CDR2 YSYEKL. The CDR3 loop reads CASSQPKGGQVNEKLFF. In DNA form, the CDR3 reads TGCGCCAGCAGCCAACCCAAGGGGGGGCAGGTGAATGAAAAACTGTTTTTT.

The chain couples TRBV29-1 to TRBJ1-1; tentatively, D is TRBD1 (6 bases). Germline CDR1 reads SQVTM; CDR2 reads ANQGSEA. This CDR3 is built from 14 residues. V lost 4 bases and J 2 bases, leaving 14 bases between the germline ends. The CDR3 sequence: CSVASGGTNTEAFF. Written as DNA, the CDR3 is TGCAGCGTTGCAAGCGGCGGGACAAACACTGAAGCTTTCTTT.

This sequence joins TRBV19 and TRBJ1-4, with TRBD1 as a possible D gene (6 bases). Looked up from germline, CDR1 is LNHDA and CDR2 is SQIVND (reference sequence). This CDR3 has 16 residues. V lost 6 bases, J lost 5 bases, and 19 bases lay in between. The CDR3 coding sequence is TGTGCCAGTAGGAGGGGGGTCGCGGGGAAGAATGAAAAACTGTTTTTT. It is translated as CASRRGVAGKNEKLFF.

This clone was detected a few times. The chain employs TRBV15 and TRBJ1-4; D possibly corresponds to TRBD1 (5 bases). Trimming took off 1 base at V and 0 bases at J, with 6 bases between the two ends. The germline V gene encodes CDR1 LNHNV and CDR2 YYDKDF (reference sequence). This CDR3 comprises 15 residues. The CDR3 region is CATSRAGATNEKLFF. CDR3 in DNA: TGTGCCACCAGCAGAGCGGGGGCAACTAATGAAAAACTGTTTTTT.

This clone was counted once. The rearrangement joins TRBV27 to TRBJ1-2; D gene unclear. Trimming stripped 0 bases from V and 7 bases from J, with 12 bases between. This CDR3 comprises 14 residues. CDR1 MNHEY and CDR2 SMNVEV come from the germline V gene (reference sequence). CDR3 loop: CASSLSGRYRGYTF. CDR3 nucleotides: TGTGCCAGCAGTTTATCCGGCAGGTATCGTGGCTACACCTTC.

In DNA, the CDR3 is TGTGCCAGCAGCTTGGGCGCAGGCTCCTACGAGCAGTACTTC. It encodes CASSLGAGSYEQYF. The chain employs TRBV5-4 and TRBJ2-7; D call uncertain. The CDR3 is 14 amino acids. Germline CDR1 is SGHNT and CDR2 is YYREEE (reference sequence). The V end was cut by 0 bases, the J end by 0 bases, with 7 bases between.

This rearrangement joins TRBV2 to TRBJ1-2; 10 bases map to TRBD1. Germline assignment: CDR1 SNHLY and CDR2 FYNNEI. There are 17 residues in the CDR3. Germline trimming cut 6 bases from V and 8 bases from J; bases unmatched to any gene: 18. As DNA, the CDR3 is TGTGCCAGCAGCCGGGGAGGGACAGGGGTCGTCCTTTGGGGCTACACCTTC. This gives the protein CASSRGGTGVVLWGYTF.

V is TRBV5-1 and J is TRBJ1-6; 7 positions match TRBD1. The CDR3 is 15 residues long. V lost 4 bases and J lost 7; bases outside the gene matches: 8. Germline CDR1 and CDR2: SGHRS and YFSETQ. The CDR3 DNA is TGCGCCAGCAGCGTGGGCCAGGGGGGGAATTCACCCCTCCACTTT. This gives the protein CASSVGQGGNSPLHF.

The chain links TRBV10-2 to TRBJ1-2; possible D gene TRBD1, 6 bases. V was trimmed by 0 bases and J by 4 bases, leaving 21 bases between them. This CDR3 contains 18 residues. CDR1 WSHSY and CDR2 SAAADI come from the germline V gene. CDR3 DNA: TGCGCCAGCAGTGAGTCGATGAATGGAGCAGGGGTCCCCTATGGCTACACCTTC. It yields the protein CASSESMNGAGVPYGYTF.

V and J are TRBV2 and TRBJ2-7; perhaps TRBD2 as D (5 bases). Per germline, CDR1 SNHLY and CDR2 FYNNEI. The CDR3 loop spans 12 amino acids. V was pared by 7 bases and J by 3 bases, with 10 bases between. CDR3 DNA: TGTGCCAGCAACCGGGGAAACTACGAGCAGTACTTC. Its protein is CASNRGNYEQYF.

This clone showed up just once. The chain links TRBV29-1 to TRBJ2-7, with TRBD1 identical over 9 bases. V trimming: 2 bases; J trimming: 3 bases; junction bases outside the gene matches: 8. The CDR3 runs 15 residues. Germline-derived CDR1 and CDR2 are SQVTM and ANQGSEA. This CDR3 is CSVEIDRGSLYEQYF. The CDR3 DNA follows: TGCAGCGTTGAAATTGACAGGGGGAGTCTCTACGAGCAGTACTTC.

The V gene is TRBV25-1, the J gene TRBJ2-5, with D unresolved. Germline CDR1 is MGHDK and CDR2 is SYGVNS. The CDR3 covers 11 residues. V dropped 1 base and J dropped 4 bases, with 1 base sitting between them. CDR3 DNA: TGTGCCAGCAGTGAATCAGAGACCCAGTACTTC. This translates into CASSESETQYF.

The rearrangement uses TRBV19 and TRBJ2-2; D is perhaps TRBD1 or TRBD2 (6 bases each). CDR1 and CDR2 from the germline V gene are LNHDA and SQIVND (reference sequence). Trimming shortened V by 3 bases and J by 3 bases, and 11 bases separated the two germline ends. This CDR3 spans 15 amino acids. CDR3 sequence (DNA): TGTGCCAGTAGTATTGGGGGGCTGGACACCGGGGAGCTGTTTTTT. This sequence encodes CASSIGGLDTGELFF.

The chain links TRBV7-3 to TRBJ1-1; D ambiguous. The CDR3 consists of 16 residues. V lost 2 bases and J lost 1, with 14 bases in between. Per the germline V gene, CDR1 is SGHTA and CDR2 is FQGTGA. The CDR3 spells CASSLLGVDQNTEAFF. The DNA for the CDR3 is TGTGCCAGCAGCTTACTTGGGGTAGACCAGAACACTGAAGCTTTCTTT.

This clone came up a few times. V usage is TRBV12-2 and J usage is TRBJ2-2; the D call in the table, TRBD2, was not verified against the DNA. TRBV12-2 corresponds to a pseudogene. The CDR3 has 13 amino acids. This CDR3 reads CASRSPLTGELFF. CDR3 nucleotides: TGTGCAAGTCGCTCTCCACTGACCGGGGAGCTGTTTTTT.

This sequence joins TRBV28 and TRBJ2-4; 9 bases map to TRBD1. Looked up from germline, CDR1 is MDHEN and CDR2 is SYDVKM. V dropped 7 bases and J dropped 3; count of bases not matched to a gene: 7. The CDR3 is 15 residues long. The DNA of the CDR3 is TGTGCCAGCATCCCTGGACAGGGGCGCAAAAACATTCAGTACTTC. Residues: CASIPGQGRKNIQYF.

The rearrangement uses TRBV5-4 and TRBJ2-1, with D perhaps TRBD2 (6 bases). This CDR3 is built from 15 residues. From germline, CDR1 is SGHNT and CDR2 YYREEE (reference sequence). The V gene lost 0 bases and the J gene lost 7 bases, with 14 bases spanning the gap. The chain's CDR3 is CASSLGGVGRNEQFF. DNA for the CDR3: TGTGCCAGCAGCTTGGGGGGGGTCGGGCGGAATGAGCAGTTCTTC.

The chain links TRBV30 to TRBJ1-4; TRBD1 is a possible D gene (6 bases). Trimming removed 0 bases from V and 0 bases from J, with 14 bases in between. The CDR3 runs to 17 residues. In germline, CDR1 is GTSNPN, CDR2 SVGIG (reference sequence). CDR3 DNA: TGTGCCTGGAGTGTACGTAGGGGGGAGGCAACTAATGAAAAACTGTTTTTT. Residues: CAWSVRRGEATNEKLFF.

The chain recombines TRBV27 with TRBJ1-5; 8 bases match TRBD1. V lost 4 bases, J lost 0 bases, and 5 bases stayed unmatched. Germline CDR1 reads MNHEY; CDR2 reads SMNVEV (reference sequence). This CDR3 is 16 amino acids long. This CDR3 reads CASSWTGTISNQPQHF. DNA of the CDR3: TGTGCCAGCAGTTGGACAGGGACGATTAGCAATCAGCCCCAGCATTTT.

The sample holds a few counts of this clone. The gene calls are TRBV27 and TRBJ1-2, with a tentative D call TRBD1 (6 bases). V was shortened by 4 bases and J by 5 bases, with 11 bases between the two germline ends. Germline V gene sequence: CDR1 MNHEY, CDR2 SMNVEV (reference sequence). This CDR3 region has 13 residues. CDR3 protein: CASSSGGAYGYTF. For the CDR3, the DNA is TGTGCCAGCAGTTCGGGGGGCGCGTATGGCTACACCTTC.

V gene TRBV5-3 combines with J gene TRBJ1-2; TRBD1 matches 10 bases. Being an ORF, TRBV5-3 has a function that is uncertain. The CDR3 has 20 amino acids. Trimming at V came to 0 bases and at J to 1 base, leaving 15 bases not matched to a gene. The CDR3 region is CARSLEQTGGNIIRNYGYTF. The CDR3 bases are TGTGCCAGAAGCTTGGAGCAGACAGGGGGCAATATAATACGTAACTATGGCTACACCTTC.

This clone appeared a few times. V usage is TRBV3-1 (or the pseudogene TRBV3-2) and J usage is TRBJ2-5; 7 positions match TRBD2. Germline V gene lookup returns CDR1 LGHDT and CDR2 YNNKEL (reference sequence). The CDR3 is 15 amino acids. V was pared by 0 bases and J by 4 bases, with 5 bases of the junction left unmatched. The CDR3 nucleotides are TGTGCCAGCAGCCAAGATGGACTAGGTCGAGAGACCCAGTACTTC. The encoded protein is CASSQDGLGRETQYF.

This clone was recorded a few times. The chain joins TRBV4-1 to TRBJ2-7, with a tentative D call TRBD2 (7 bases). Germline CDR1 reads MGHRA; CDR2 reads YSYEKL. Deletions cut 3 bases from V and 6 bases from J, with 15 bases between. The CDR3 runs to 14 residues. The CDR3 reads CASSHSGGGREQYF. The CDR3 nucleotides read TGCGCCAGCAGCCACTCTGGGGGGGGCCGCGAGCAGTACTTC.

The chain's CDR3 is CSVTWTGGAVSLGYTF. In nucleotides, the CDR3 is TGCAGCGTTACCTGGACAGGGGGCGCCGTATCTCTTGGCTACACCTTC. The chain links TRBV29-1 to TRBJ1-2; 11 bases line up with TRBD1. Germline lookup yields CDR1 SQVTM and CDR2 ANQGSEA. The CDR3 has 16 residues. Trimming removed 5 bases from V and 7 bases from J; junction bases left unmatched: 15.

The chain is built from TRBV30 and TRBJ2-7, with 9 bases that match TRBD1. This CDR3 has 12 residues. V was pared by 8 bases and J by 1 base, with 3 bases of the junction left unmatched. Germline CDR1 is GTSNPN and CDR2 is SVGIG (reference sequence). This CDR3 reads CAGQGISYEQYF. The CDR3, as DNA: TGTGCCGGACAGGGGATATCCTACGAGCAGTACTTC.

The J gene is TRBJ2-4, the V gene TRBV5-1; D gene uncertain. The CDR3 contains 13 residues. The germline gives CDR1 SGHRS, CDR2 YFSETQ. V lost 0 bases and J lost 7, with 8 bases in between. This CDR3 reads CASSLGDNNIQYF. In DNA form, the CDR3 reads TGCGCCAGCAGCTTGGGAGACAACAACATTCAGTACTTC. The full variable domain, in which reference TRBV5-1 and TRBJ2-4 provide the parts outside the CDR3, is KAGVTQTPRYLIKTRGQQVTLSCSPISGHRSVSWYQQTPGQGLQFLFEYFSETQRNKGNFPGRFSGRQFSNSRSEMNVSTLELGDSALYLCASSLGDNNIQYFGAGTRLSVL.

The rearrangement links TRBV18 to TRBJ2-1; a weak D match, TRBD2 (6 bases). This CDR3 is built from 15 residues. The germline gives CDR1 KGHSH, CDR2 LQKENI. Trimming took off 4 bases at V and 7 bases at J, with 17 bases between the two ends. CDR3 DNA: TGTGCCAGCTCACTACGGGACTCCCTGTCGAATGAGCAGTTCTTC. It specifies CASSLRDSLSNEQFF.

This clone occurred once. The chain uses TRBV7-2 and TRBJ1-2; the D is unclear. CDR1 SGHTA and CDR2 FQGNSA come from the germline V gene. This CDR3 has 14 residues. With 1 base removed from V and 5 bases from J, the gap between germline ends came to 11 bases. The CDR3 nucleotides are TGTGCCAGCAGCTTAGACCGGGCCGTATATGGCTACACCTTC. Its protein is CASSLDRAVYGYTF.